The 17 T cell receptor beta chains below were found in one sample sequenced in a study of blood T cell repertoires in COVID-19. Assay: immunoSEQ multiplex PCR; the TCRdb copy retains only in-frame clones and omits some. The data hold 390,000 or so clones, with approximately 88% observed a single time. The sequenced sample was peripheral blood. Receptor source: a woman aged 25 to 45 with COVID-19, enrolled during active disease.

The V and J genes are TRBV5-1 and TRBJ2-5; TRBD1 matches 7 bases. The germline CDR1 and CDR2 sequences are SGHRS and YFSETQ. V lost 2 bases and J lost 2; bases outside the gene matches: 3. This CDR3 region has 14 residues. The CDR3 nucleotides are TGCGCCAGCAGCTTTGACAGGGTTCAAGAGACCCAGTACTTC. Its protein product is CASSFDRVQETQYF.

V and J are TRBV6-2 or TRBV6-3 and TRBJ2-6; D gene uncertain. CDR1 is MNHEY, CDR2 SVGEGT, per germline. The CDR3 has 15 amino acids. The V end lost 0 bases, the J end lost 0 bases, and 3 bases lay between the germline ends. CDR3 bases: TGTGCCAGCAGTTACTCGAGCTCTGGGGCCAACGTCCTGACTTTC. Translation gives CASSYSSSGANVLTF.

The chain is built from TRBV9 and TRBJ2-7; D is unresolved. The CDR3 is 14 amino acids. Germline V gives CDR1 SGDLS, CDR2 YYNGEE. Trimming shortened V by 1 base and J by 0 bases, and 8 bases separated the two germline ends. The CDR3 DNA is TGTGCCAGCAGCGTAATATCCGGCTCCTACGAGCAGTACTTC. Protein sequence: CASSVISGSYEQYF.

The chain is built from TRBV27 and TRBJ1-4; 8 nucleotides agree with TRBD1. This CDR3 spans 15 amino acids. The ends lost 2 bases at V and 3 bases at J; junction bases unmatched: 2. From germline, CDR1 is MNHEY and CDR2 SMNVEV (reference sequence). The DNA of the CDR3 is TGTGCCAGCAGTTTAGGACAGGGTCCTAATGAAAAACTGTTTTTT. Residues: CASSLGQGPNEKLFF.

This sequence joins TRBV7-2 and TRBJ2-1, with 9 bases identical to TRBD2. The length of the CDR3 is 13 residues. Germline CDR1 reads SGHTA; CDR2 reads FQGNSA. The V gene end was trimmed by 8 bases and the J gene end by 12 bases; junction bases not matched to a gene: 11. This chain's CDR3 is CASRRVGAGGQFF. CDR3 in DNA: TGTGCCAGCCGACGCGTGGGAGCGGGGGGGCAGTTCTTC.

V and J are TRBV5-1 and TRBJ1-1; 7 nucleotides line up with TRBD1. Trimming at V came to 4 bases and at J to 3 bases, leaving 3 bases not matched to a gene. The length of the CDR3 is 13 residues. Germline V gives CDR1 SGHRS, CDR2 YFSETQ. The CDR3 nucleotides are TGCGCCAGCAGCGGGGACAGATACACTGAAGCTTTCTTT. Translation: CASSGDRYTEAFF.

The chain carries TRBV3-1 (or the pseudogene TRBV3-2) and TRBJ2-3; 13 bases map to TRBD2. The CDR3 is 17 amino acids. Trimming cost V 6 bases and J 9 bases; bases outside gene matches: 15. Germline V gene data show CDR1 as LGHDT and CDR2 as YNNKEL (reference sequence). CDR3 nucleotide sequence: TGTGCCAGCAGTCCCTTCGCAACTAGCGGGGGGGTGGAAACGCAGTATTTT. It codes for CASSPFATSGGVETQYF.

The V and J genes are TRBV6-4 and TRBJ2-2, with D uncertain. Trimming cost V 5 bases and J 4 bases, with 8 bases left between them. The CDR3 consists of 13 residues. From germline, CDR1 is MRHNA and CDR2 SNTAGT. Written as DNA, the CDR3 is TGTGCCAGCAGTCCCCAGGTCACCGGGGAGCTGTTTTTT. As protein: CASSPQVTGELFF.

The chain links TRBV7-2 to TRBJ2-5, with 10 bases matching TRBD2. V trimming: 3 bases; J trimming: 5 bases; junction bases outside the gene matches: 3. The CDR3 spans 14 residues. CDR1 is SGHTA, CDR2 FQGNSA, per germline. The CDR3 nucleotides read TGTGCCAGCAGCTTCTTACTAGCGGGGGAGACCCAGTACTTC. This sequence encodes CASSFLLAGETQYF.

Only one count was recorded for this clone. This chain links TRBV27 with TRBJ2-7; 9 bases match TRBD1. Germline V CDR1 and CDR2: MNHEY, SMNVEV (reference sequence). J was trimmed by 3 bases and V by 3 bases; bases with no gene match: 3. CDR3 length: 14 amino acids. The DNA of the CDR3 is TGTGCCAGCAGTTTCCAGGACAGGGGCTACGAGCAGTACTTC. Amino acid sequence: CASSFQDRGYEQYF.

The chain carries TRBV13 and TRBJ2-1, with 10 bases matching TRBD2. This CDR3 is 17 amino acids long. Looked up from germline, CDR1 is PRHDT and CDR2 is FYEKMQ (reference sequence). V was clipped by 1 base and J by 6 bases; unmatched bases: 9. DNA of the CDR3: TGTGCCAGCAGCTTAGCCCAAAGCGGGAGGGCGAGCAATGAGCAGTTCTTC. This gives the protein CASSLAQSGRASNEQFF.

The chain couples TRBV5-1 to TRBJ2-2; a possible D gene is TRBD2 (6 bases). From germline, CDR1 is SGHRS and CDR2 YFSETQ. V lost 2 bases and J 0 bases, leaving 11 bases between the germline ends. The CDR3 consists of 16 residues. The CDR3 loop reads CASSFKGLTNTGELFF. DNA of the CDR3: TGCGCCAGCAGCTTTAAGGGACTTACGAACACCGGGGAGCTGTTTTTT.

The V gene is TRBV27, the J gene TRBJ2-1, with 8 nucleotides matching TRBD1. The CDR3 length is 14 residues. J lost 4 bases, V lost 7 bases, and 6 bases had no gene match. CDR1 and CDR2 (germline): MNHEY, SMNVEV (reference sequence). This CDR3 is CASTYGQGYNEQFF. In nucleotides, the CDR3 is TGTGCCAGCACCTACGGACAGGGTTACAATGAGCAGTTCTTC.

CDR3 DNA: TGCGCCAGCAGTCCCGGACTAGCGGGGGGTGGGGAAGAGACCCAGTACTTC. Its protein is CASSPGLAGGGEETQYF. The V gene is TRBV5-1, the J gene TRBJ2-5; 14 nucleotides line up with TRBD2. Germline CDR1 SGHRS, CDR2 YFSETQ. This CDR3 contains 17 residues. With V trimmed by 5 bases and J by 3 bases, 9 bases remained unmatched.

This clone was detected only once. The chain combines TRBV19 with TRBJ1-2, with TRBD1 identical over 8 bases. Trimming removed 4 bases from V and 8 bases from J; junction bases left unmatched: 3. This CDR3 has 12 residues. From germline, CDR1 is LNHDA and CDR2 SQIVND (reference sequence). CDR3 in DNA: TGTGCCAGTAGTAGGACAGGGATAGGCTACACCTTC. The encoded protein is CASSRTGIGYTF. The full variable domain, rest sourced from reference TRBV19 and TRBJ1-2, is DGGITQSPKYLFRKEGQNVTLSCEQNLNHDAMYWYRQDPGQGLRLIYYSQIVNDFQKGDIAEGYSVSREKKESFPLTVTSAQKNPTAFYLCASSRTGIGYTFGSGTRLTVV.

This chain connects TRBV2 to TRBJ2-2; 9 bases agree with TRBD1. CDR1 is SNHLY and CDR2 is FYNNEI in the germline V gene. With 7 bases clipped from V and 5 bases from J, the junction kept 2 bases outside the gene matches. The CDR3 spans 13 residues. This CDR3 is CASTGQGTGELFF. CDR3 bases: TGTGCCAGCACGGGACAGGGAACCGGGGAGCTGTTTTTT.

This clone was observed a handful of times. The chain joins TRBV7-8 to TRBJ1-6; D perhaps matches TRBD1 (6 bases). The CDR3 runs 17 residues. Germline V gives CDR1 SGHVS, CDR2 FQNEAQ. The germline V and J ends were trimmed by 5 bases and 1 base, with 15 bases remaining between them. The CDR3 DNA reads TGTGCCAGCAGCAAAAACAGGGACGAGTCCTATAATTCACCCCTCCACTTT. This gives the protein CASSKNRDESYNSPLHF.